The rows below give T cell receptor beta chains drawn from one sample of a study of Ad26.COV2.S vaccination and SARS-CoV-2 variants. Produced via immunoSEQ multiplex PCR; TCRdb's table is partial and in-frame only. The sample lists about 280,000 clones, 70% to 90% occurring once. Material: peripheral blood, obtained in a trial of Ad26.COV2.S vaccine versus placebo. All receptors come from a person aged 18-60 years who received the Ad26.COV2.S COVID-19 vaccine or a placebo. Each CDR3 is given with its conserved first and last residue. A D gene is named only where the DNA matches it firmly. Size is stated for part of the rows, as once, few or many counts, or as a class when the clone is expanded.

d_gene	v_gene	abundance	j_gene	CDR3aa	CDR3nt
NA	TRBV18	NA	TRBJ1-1	CASSQTEGNTEAFF	TGTGCCAGCTCACAGACAGAAGGGAACACTGAAGCTTTCTTT
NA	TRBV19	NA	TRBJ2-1	CASSPGFSYNEQFF	TGTGCCAGTAGTCCGGGGTTCTCCTACAATGAGCAGTTCTTC
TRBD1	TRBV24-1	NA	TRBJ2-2	CATSDPGQGASGELFF	TGTGCCACCAGTGATCCTGGACAGGGGGCGAGCGGGGAGCTGTTTTTT
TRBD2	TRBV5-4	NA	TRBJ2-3	CASSSPSGRAGDTQYF	TGTGCCAGCAGCTCGCCTTCCGGGAGGGCCGGAGATACGCAGTATTTT
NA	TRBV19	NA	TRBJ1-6	CAISDGEYNSPLHF	TGTGCCATCTCCGATGGGGAGTATAATTCACCCCTCCACTTT
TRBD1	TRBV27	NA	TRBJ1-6	CACAEGAANSPLHF	TGTGCCTGTGCGGAGGGGGCCGCGAATTCACCCCTCCACTTT
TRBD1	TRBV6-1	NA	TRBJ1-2	CASSEAGTGVDGYTF	TGTGCCAGCAGTGAAGCAGGGACAGGGGTCGATGGCTACACCTTC
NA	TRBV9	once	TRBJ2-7	CASSVGKQYSYEQYF	TGTGCCAGCAGCGTAGGAAAGCAATACTCCTACGAGCAGTACTTC
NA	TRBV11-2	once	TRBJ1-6	CASSSARRGDSPLHF	TGTGCCAGCAGCTCCGCCCGGAGGGGTGATTCACCCCTCCACTTT
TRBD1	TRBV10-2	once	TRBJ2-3	CASRQGGTDTQYF	TGCGCCAGCAGACAGGGGGGCACGGATACGCAGTATTTT
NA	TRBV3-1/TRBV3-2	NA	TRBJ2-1	CASSQDPTGREQFF	TGTGCCAGCAGCCAAGACCCGACAGGGAGGGAGCAGTTCTTC
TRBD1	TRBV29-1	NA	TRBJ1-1	CRAGQQMNTEAFF	TGCAGAGCGGGACAGCAGATGAACACTGAAGCTTTCTTT
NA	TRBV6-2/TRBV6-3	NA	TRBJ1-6	CASSYPTRGGSPLHF	TGTGCCAGCAGTTACCCCACACGGGGGGGATCACCCCTCCACTTT
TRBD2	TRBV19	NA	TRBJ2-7	CASSIIGTSVGEQYF	TGTGCCAGTAGTATCATCGGGACTAGCGTAGGCGAGCAGTACTTC
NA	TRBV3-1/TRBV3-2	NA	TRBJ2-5	CASSQVETRETQYF	TGTGCCAGCAGCCAAGTGGAGACTAGGGAGACCCAGTACTTC
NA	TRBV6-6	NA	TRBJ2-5	CASSSNPETQYF	TGTGCCAGCAGTTCCAACCCAGAGACCCAGTACTTC
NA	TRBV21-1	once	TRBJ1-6	CASSSQNSPLHF	TGTGCCAGCAGCTCTCAGAATTCACCCCTCCACTTT
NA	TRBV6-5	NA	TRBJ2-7	CASRKDGTSYEQYF	TGTGCCAGCAGAAAGGACGGGACAAGTTACGAGCAGTACTTC
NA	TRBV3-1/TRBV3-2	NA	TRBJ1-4	CASGRGNEKLFF	TGTGCCAGCGGGAGGGGTAATGAAAAACTGTTTTTT
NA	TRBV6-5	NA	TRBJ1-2	CASRPRPGANYGYTF	TGTGCCAGCAGGCCCCGACCGGGCGCAAACTATGGCTACACCTTC
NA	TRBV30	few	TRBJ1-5	CAWSSGPYQPQHF	TGTGCCTGGAGTAGTGGACCTTATCAGCCCCAGCATTTT
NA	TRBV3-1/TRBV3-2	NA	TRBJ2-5	CASSHGGTTHEETQYF	TGTGCCAGCAGCCATGGGGGGACCACCCATGAGGAGACCCAGTACTTC
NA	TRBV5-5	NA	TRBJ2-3	CASSLPLAQAAEYF	TGTGCCAGCAGCTTGCCATTGGCCCAAGCCGCCGAGTATTTT
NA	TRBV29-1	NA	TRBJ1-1	CSVYPDGYTEAFF	TGCAGCGTCTACCCGGACGGATACACTGAAGCTTTCTTT
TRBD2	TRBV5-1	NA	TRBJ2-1	CASNPAASGTYNEQFF	TGCGCCAGCAACCCGGCGGCTAGCGGGACATACAATGAGCAGTTCTTC
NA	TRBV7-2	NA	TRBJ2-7	CASSPDRSSYEQYF	TGTGCCAGCAGCCCCGACAGATCCTCCTACGAGCAGTACTTC
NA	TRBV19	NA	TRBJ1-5	CASIGTGVSPQHF	TGTGCCAGTATCGGGACGGGGGTTTCGCCCCAGCATTTT
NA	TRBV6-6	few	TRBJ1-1	CASTLVQVNTEAFF	TGTGCCAGCACCCTCGTTCAGGTGAACACTGAAGCTTTCTTT
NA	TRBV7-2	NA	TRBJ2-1	CASSLDGSWGEQFF	TGTGCCAGCAGCTTAGACGGGAGCTGGGGTGAGCAGTTCTTC